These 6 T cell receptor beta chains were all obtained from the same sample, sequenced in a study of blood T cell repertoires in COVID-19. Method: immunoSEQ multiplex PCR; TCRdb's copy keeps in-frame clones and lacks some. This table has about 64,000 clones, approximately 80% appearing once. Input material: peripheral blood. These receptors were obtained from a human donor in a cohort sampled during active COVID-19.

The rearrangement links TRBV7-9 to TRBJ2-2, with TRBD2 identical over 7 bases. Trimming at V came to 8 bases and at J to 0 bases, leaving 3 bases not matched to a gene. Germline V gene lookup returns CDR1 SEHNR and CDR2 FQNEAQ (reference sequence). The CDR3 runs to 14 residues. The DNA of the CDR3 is TGTGCCAGCGGCGCGGGAGCGAACACCGGGGAGCTGTTTTTT. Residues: CASGAGANTGELFF.

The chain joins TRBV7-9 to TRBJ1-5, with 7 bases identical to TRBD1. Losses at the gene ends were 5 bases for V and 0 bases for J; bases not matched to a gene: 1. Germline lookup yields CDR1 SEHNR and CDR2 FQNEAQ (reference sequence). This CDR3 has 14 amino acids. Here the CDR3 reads CASSRGLSNQPQHF. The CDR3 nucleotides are TGTGCCAGCAGCAGGGGGCTTAGCAATCAGCCCCAGCATTTT.

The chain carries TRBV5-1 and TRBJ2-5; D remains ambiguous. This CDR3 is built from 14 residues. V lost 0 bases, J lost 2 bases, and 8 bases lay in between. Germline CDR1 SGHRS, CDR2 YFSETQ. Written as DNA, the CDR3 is TGCGCCAGCAGCTTGGGGGCCAGTCAAGAGACCCAGTACTTC. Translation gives CASSLGASQETQYF. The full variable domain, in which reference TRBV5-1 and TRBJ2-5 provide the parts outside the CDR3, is KAGVTQTPRYLIKTRGQQVTLSCSPISGHRSVSWYQQTPGQGLQFLFEYFSETQRNKGNFPGRFSGRQFSNSRSEMNVSTLELGDSALYLCASSLGASQETQYFGPGTRLLVL.

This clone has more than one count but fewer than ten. This chain's CDR3 is CASSGSPGQGDYGYTF. CDR3 bases: TGTGCCAGCAGTGGGTCCCCGGGACAGGGGGACTATGGCTACACCTTC. The chain recombines TRBV6-1 with TRBJ1-2; 11 nucleotides agree with TRBD1. Germline CDR1 and CDR2: MNHNS and SASEGT. This CDR3 is 16 amino acids long. The V and J ends lost 4 bases and 3 bases, in that order; junction bases with no gene match: 7.

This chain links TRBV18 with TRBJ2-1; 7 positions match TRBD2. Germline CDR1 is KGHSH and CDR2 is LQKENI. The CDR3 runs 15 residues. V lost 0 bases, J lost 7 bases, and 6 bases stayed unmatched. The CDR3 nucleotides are TGTGCCAGCTCACCACCGGGGGAGGGCCGGAATGAGCAGTTCTTC. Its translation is CASSPPGEGRNEQFF.

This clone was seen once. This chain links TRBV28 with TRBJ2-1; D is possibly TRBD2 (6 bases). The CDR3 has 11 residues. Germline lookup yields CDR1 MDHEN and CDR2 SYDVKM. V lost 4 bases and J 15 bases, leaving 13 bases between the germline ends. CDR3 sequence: CASSSTSPLFF. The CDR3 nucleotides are TGTGCCAGCAGTTCTACTAGCCCTCTGTTCTTC.